The TCR beta chain under discussion was sequenced for a study of blood T cell repertoires in COVID-19. Study context: The samples span acute and convalescent COVID-19 from the United States, Italy and Spain.

CDR1 is SGHDT and CDR2 is YYEEEE in the germline V gene. The J segment lost 0 bases and the V segment lost 4 bases, leaving 4 bases of the junction unmatched. The length of the CDR3 is 15 residues. In the original processing: Amplified reference gene primers provided the basis for estimating nucleated cell counts. The protocol was immunoSEQ multiplex PCR, while the TCRdb copy is restricted to in-frame clones and leaves out a portion. The D gene and trimming were derived from the DNA, and the V and J assignments and clone size from that table. This sample yields about 220,000 clones, of which roughly 86% are seen a single time; about a tenth belongs to the top ten.

The source of this sequence is a woman aged 45-65 years with COVID-19, enrolled during active disease. Sequencing was done on a sample of peripheral blood. The chain joins TRBV5-6 to TRBJ1-2; 9 nucleotides line up with TRBD1. CDR3 sequence: CASSTDRGTNYGYTF. CDR3 DNA: TGTGCCAGCAGCACGGACAGGGGAACTAACTATGGCTACACCTTC.